This is a list of T cell receptor beta chains from one sample in a study of Graves' ophthalmopathy and Graves' hyperthyroidism. In TCRdb, the multiplex PCR reads were re-called with MiXCR into one record per CDR3 protein. The sample records approximately 480,000 distinct CDR3 sequences, approximately 15% being singletons. The sequenced sample consisted of blood. Receptors originate from a woman in her thirties with Graves' ophthalmopathy. CDR3s leave out the opening cysteine and the closing phenylalanine or tryptophan.

TRBV14	TRBJ1-1	11	ASSQQRDTEAF
TRBV5-1	TRBJ2-7	13	ASSWTSGRTYEQY
TRBV12-3/TRBV12-4	TRBJ2-5	10	ASRGDQETQY
TRBV2	TRBJ2-2	10	AIRQNTGELF
TRBV11-3	TRBJ1-1	11	ASSLQGNTEAC
TRBV6-1	TRBJ1-2	12	ASSPTGLNYGYT
TRBV28	TRBJ1-5	9	ASWEGKSQH
TRBV2	TRBJ2-7	12	ASSSKTGSYEQY
TRBV12-3/TRBV12-4	TRBJ1-5	13	ASSWGQSSNQPQH
TRBV14	TRBJ2-5	15	ASSQANDRGHPETQY
TRBV20-1	TRBJ2-7	10	SARRDSYEQY
TRBV7-2	TRBJ2-5	13	ASSVIGLLQETQY
TRBV6-1	TRBJ2-7	13	ASSEADRVVNEQY
TRBV27	TRBJ1-2	13	ASSTTGALHYGYT
TRBV11-1	TRBJ2-7	14	ASSLGSTGTSYEQY
TRBV6-1	TRBJ1-1	13	ASSELQILNTEAF
TRBV19	TRBJ2-7	14	ASSSRGRDRGYEQY
TRBV15	TRBJ2-2	18	ATSRDRGQGAVRGTGELF
TRBV5-5	TRBJ1-1	14	ASSPRPGRENTEAF
TRBV13	TRBJ1-2	12	ASSLDRGPDGYT
TRBV20-1	TRBJ1-5	14	SAGPLGGLVNQPQH
TRBV15	TRBJ2-7	14	ATSRLPGQGFYEQY
TRBV25-1	TRBJ1-1	13	ASSESRTMNTEAF
TRBV12-5	TRBJ1-6	17	ASGLDVGTGTLPPPPLH
TRBV6-5	TRBJ1-1	12	ASSYTMGQIEAF
TRBV7-3	TRBJ2-2	15	ASSPFITGGGTGELF
TRBV11-2	TRBJ2-5	15	ASSWGTSGDFSETQY
TRBV20-1	TRBJ2-5	10	SARGTGWNQY
TRBV20-1	TRBJ2-7	11	SAPTTHNYEQY
TRBV2	TRBJ2-7	13	ASSARRQGTDEQY
TRBV28	TRBJ1-5	15	ASSFPTERYSNQPQH
TRBV11-2	TRBJ1-2	11	ASSLDLANGYT
TRBV2	TRBJ1-5	11	ASSEEHHQPQH
TRBV4-2	TRBJ2-7	12	ASSQDGLPSEQY
TRBV27	TRBJ2-7	13	ASSLYGLEDYEQY
TRBV6-2/TRBV6-3	TRBJ1-5	15	ASSYPTEGARGQPQH
TRBV10-3	TRBJ2-7	13	AISASGRDYYEQY
TRBV25-1	TRBJ1-2	10	ASRTGSVGYT
TRBV12-3/TRBV12-4	TRBJ1-2	13	ASSPSGGWIYGYT
TRBV24-1	TRBJ2-5	13	ATSAPSGGQETQY
TRBV11-2	TRBJ2-7	14	ASSPDSGRAFHEQY
TRBV2	TRBJ2-7	11	ASSEERTYEQY
TRBV15	TRBJ1-2	12	ATSLMMGDYGYT
TRBV11-2	TRBJ2-7	8	ASSLREQY
TRBV2	TRBJ2-7	10	ASMRQGYEQY
TRBV11-2	TRBJ2-2	12	ASRSSGAAGELF
TRBV6-6	TRBJ2-2	12	ASRTRYSTGELF
TRBV10-3	TRBJ2-7	11	AISDVGGGEQY